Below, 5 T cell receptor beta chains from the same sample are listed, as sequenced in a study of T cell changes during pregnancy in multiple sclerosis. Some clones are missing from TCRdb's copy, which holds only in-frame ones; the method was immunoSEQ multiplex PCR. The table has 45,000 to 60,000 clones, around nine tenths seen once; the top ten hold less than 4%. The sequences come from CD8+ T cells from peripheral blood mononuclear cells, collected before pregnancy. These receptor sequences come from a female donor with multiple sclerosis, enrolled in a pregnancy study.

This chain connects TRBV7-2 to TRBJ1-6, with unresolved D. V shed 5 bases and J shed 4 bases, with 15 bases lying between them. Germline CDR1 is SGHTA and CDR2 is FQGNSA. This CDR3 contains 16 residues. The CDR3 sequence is CASSPTSSVYNSPLHF. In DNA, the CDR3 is TGTGCCAGCAGCCCTACTTCGTCGGTGTATAATTCACCCCTCCACTTT. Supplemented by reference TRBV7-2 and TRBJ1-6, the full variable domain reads GAGVSQSPSNKVTEKGKDVELRCDPISGHTALYWYRQSLGQGLEFLIYFQGNSAPDKSGLPSDRFSAERTGGSVSTLTIQRTQQEDSAVYLCASSPTSSVYNSPLHFGNGTRLTVT.

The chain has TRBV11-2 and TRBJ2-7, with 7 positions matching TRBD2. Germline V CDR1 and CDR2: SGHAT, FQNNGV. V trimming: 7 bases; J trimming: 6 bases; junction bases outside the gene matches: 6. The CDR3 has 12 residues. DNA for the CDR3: TGTGCCAGCACCTCGGGGAGGGTCGAGCAGTACTTC. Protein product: CASTSGRVEQYF.

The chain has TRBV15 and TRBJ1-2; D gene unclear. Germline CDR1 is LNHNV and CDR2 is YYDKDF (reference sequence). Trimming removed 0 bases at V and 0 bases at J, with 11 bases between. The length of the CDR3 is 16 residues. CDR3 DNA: TGTGCCACCAGCAGAGACAGGTCCCCAGCTAACTATGGCTACACCTTC. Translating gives CATSRDRSPANYGYTF. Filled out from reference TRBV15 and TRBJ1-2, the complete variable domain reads DAMVIQNPRYQVTQFGKPVTLSCSQTLNHNVMYWYQQKSSQAPKLLFHYYDKDFNNEADTPDNFQSRRPNTSFCFLDIRSPGLGDTAMYLCATSRDRSPANYGYTFGSGTRLTVV.

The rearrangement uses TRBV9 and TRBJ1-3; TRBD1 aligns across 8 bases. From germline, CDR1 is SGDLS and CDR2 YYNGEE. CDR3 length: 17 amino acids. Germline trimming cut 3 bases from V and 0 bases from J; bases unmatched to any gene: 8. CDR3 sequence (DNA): TGTGCCAGCAGCGACGTCCAGGGGGCCCTCTCTGGAAACACCATATATTTT. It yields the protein CASSDVQGALSGNTIYF.

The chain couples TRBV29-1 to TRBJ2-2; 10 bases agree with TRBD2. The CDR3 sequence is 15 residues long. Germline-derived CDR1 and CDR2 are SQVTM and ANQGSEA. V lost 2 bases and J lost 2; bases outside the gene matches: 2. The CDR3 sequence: CSVELAGVNTGELFF. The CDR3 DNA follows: TGCAGCGTTGAACTAGCGGGGGTAAACACCGGGGAGCTGTTTTTT.